This passage covers 12 T cell receptor beta chains from one sample sequenced in a study of shared clonotypes between healthy human individuals (dated by TCRdb to about 2020). CD8 naive samples consisted of CD45RO-negative cells that were positively selected for CCR7, yielding a CD45RA+CCR7+ population without TemRA cells. Receptors were amplified or captured by the immunoSEQ multiplex PCR assay. In its TCRdb copy, this immuneACCESS table keeps in-frame sequences only and misses some clones. Where compared with another copy, unresolved V genes explain less than half of these, and the others have no known cause. The sample data list hundreds of thousands of clones, and approximately 95% of these were observed just once. The top ten hold 0.095% to 0.14% of the sample. Sequencing input: naive CD8+ T cells sorted from blood. Read against the paper, the sample's cell subset or site label means: CD45RA+CCR7+. These receptor sequences come from a woman in her 30s in good health.

This chain connects TRBV9 to TRBJ2-7; possibly TRBD2 for D (6 bases). The V and J ends lost 4 bases and 2 bases respectively, with 13 bases between them. CDR1 is SGDLS and CDR2 is YYNGEE in the germline V gene. The CDR3 extends over 14 amino acids. For the CDR3, the DNA is TGTGCCAGCAGCCCTGGGGTAGCGGCCTACGAGCAGTACTTC. It encodes CASSPGVAAYEQYF.

This clone was seen only once. J is TRBJ1-3 and V is TRBV2, with D perhaps matching TRBD1 (5 bases). There are 16 residues in the CDR3. Per germline, CDR1 SNHLY and CDR2 FYNNEI. V dropped 3 bases and J dropped 3 bases, with 15 bases sitting between them. The CDR3 nucleotides read TGTGCCAGCAGTGACCTCGTGGGGCGGAGTGGAAACACCATATATTTT. Its translation is CASSDLVGRSGNTIYF.

The rearrangement uses TRBV27 and TRBJ2-2; the D gene is possibly TRBD1 (5 bases). Germline values: CDR1 MNHEY, CDR2 SMNVEV (reference sequence). V gave up 3 bases and J gave up 8 bases, with 10 bases separating them. This CDR3 has 13 residues. The CDR3 protein is CASSFETDGELFF. Written as DNA, the CDR3 is TGTGCCAGCAGTTTTGAGACAGATGGGGAGCTGTTTTTT.

The V call is TRBV7-9, the J call TRBJ2-5; D unresolved. Trimming cost V 1 base and J 2 bases, with 8 bases left between them. The CDR3 sequence is 14 residues long. Germline CDR1 and CDR2: SEHNR and FQNEAQ (reference sequence). The CDR3 loop is CASSLGLEQETQYF. The CDR3 DNA is TGTGCCAGCAGCTTAGGGCTGGAACAAGAGACCCAGTACTTC.

This clone was seen more than once but under ten times. J is TRBJ1-5 and V is TRBV13; no clear D gene. The germline gives CDR1 PRHDT, CDR2 FYEKMQ (reference sequence). V was trimmed by 0 bases and J by 2 bases, leaving 5 bases between them. The CDR3 is 14 residues long. CDR3 in amino acids: CASSLGLGNQPQHF. The DNA of the CDR3 is TGTGCCAGCAGCTTAGGGCTGGGCAATCAGCCCCAGCATTTT.

This clone appeared a single time. V is TRBV19 and J is TRBJ2-7; 8 nucleotides align to TRBD2. Trimming removed 1 base from V and 0 bases from J; junction bases left unmatched: 11. The CDR3 covers 18 residues. The germline CDR1 and CDR2 sequences are LNHDA and SQIVND (reference sequence). The CDR3 DNA reads as TGTGCCAGTAGTATAGCCTCCGGGGGGGGGCATTTCTCCTACGAGCAGTACTTC. As protein: CASSIASGGGHFSYEQYF.

The table lists this clone with a count of one. The rearrangement joins TRBV27 to TRBJ2-7; maybe TRBD2 (6 bases). The CDR3 consists of 13 residues. V lost 3 bases, J lost 5 bases, and 11 bases lay in between. Germline loops: CDR1 MNHEY, CDR2 SMNVEV (reference sequence). The DNA of the CDR3 is TGTGCCAGCAGTTTCCCGGAGGGCAACGAGCAGTACTTC. It specifies CASSFPEGNEQYF.

This chain links TRBV29-1 with TRBJ2-1; 11 nucleotides match TRBD2. The CDR3 extends over 15 amino acids. V lost 5 bases, J lost 2 bases, and 5 bases stayed unmatched. Germline-derived CDR1 and CDR2 are SQVTM and ANQGSEA. CDR3: CSVRLAGPPYNEQFF. As DNA, the CDR3 is TGCAGCGTTAGACTAGCGGGACCCCCCTACAATGAGCAGTTCTTC.

The gene calls are TRBV2 and TRBJ2-7, with 10 bases aligning to TRBD2. The germline CDR1 and CDR2 sequences are SNHLY and FYNNEI. This CDR3 comprises 15 residues. Trimming removed 7 bases from V and 7 bases from J; junction bases left unmatched: 13. CDR3 sequence: CASTPRPAGGGEQYF. CDR3 nucleotides: TGTGCCAGCACCCCTCGGCCAGCGGGAGGGGGGGAGCAGTACTTC.

The rearrangement links TRBV29-1 to TRBJ1-1, with TRBD1 as a possible D gene (6 bases). The CDR3 is 12 amino acids. V dropped 6 bases and J dropped 7 bases, with 15 bases sitting between them. The germline gives CDR1 SQVTM, CDR2 ANQGSEA. CDR3 protein: CSVTPGDGEAFF. CDR3 nucleotides: TGCAGCGTGACCCCAGGGGATGGTGAAGCTTTCTTT.

This chain joins TRBV28 and TRBJ2-1; D tentatively reads TRBD1 or TRBD2 (6 bases each). The CDR3 consists of 14 residues. Trimming cost V 8 bases and J 6 bases, with 17 bases left between them. Per the germline V gene, CDR1 is MDHEN and CDR2 is SYDVKM. The CDR3 protein is CASGGTGAGNEQFF. The CDR3 bases are TGTGCCAGCGGGGGGACGGGGGCAGGCAATGAGCAGTTCTTC.

This clone was seen once. The chain carries TRBV4-1 and TRBJ2-3; D is possibly TRBD2 (6 bases). The germline V gene encodes CDR1 MGHRA and CDR2 YSYEKL. Trimming took off 1 base at V and 2 bases at J, with 10 bases between the two ends. The CDR3 is made up of 15 amino acids. This CDR3 reads CASSQGRGYTDTQYF. The CDR3 nucleotides are TGCGCCAGCAGCCAAGGGAGGGGTTACACAGATACGCAGTATTTT.